Listed here are 26 T cell receptor beta chains from one sample, sequenced in a study of blood T cell repertoires in COVID-19. Method: immunoSEQ multiplex PCR; TCRdb's copy keeps in-frame clones and lacks some. The sample lists 150,000 to 160,000 clones; around 89% were seen once. The sequenced sample was peripheral blood. The receptors here all came from a woman aged 40 to 50 with acute or convalescent COVID-19.

The V gene is TRBV7-6, the J gene TRBJ2-7; 12 bases agree with TRBD2. The germline gives CDR1 SGHVS, CDR2 FNYEAQ. The V segment lost 4 bases and the J segment 0 bases; nucleotides outside the gene matches: 4. The CDR3 extends over 16 amino acids. The CDR3 region has the DNA TGTGCCAGCAGCTCAGGACTAGCGGGGAGCTCCTACGAGCAGTACTTC. Translation gives CASSSGLAGSSYEQYF.

The chain has TRBV24-1 and TRBJ1-5, with 7 positions matching TRBD1. Germline values: CDR1 KGHDR, CDR2 SFDVKD. This CDR3 spans 14 amino acids. Germline trimming cut 3 bases from V and 5 bases from J; bases unmatched to any gene: 3. CDR3 in DNA: TGTGCCACCAGTGATATCACAGGGGATCAGCCCCAGCATTTT. Translation: CATSDITGDQPQHF.

V and J are TRBV6-5 and TRBJ2-7, with 10 bases identical to TRBD1. There are 14 residues in the CDR3. The junction had 1 base not matched to a gene; V was cut back by 5 bases and J by 0 bases. Looked up from germline, CDR1 is MNHEY and CDR2 is SVGAGI. Here the CDR3 reads CASSRTGGSYEQYF. CDR3 bases: TGTGCCAGCAGTAGGACAGGGGGCTCCTACGAGCAGTACTTC.

This chain links TRBV11-3 with TRBJ2-1; TRBD2 might be the D (5 bases). Germline assignment: CDR1 SGHNT and CDR2 YENEEA. V was cut by 4 bases and J by 10 bases, with 17 bases left in between. The CDR3 consists of 14 residues. CDR3: CASSSPSVRVEQFF. The CDR3 region has the DNA TGTGCCAGCAGCTCCCCTTCGGTGAGGGTCGAGCAGTTCTTC. Combining the CDR3 with reference TRBV11-3 and TRBJ2-1 gives the whole variable domain EAGVVQSPRYKIIEKKQPVAFWCNPISGHNTLYWYLQNLGQGPELLIRYENEEAVDDSQLPKDRFSAERLKGVDSTLKIQPAELGDSAVYLCASSSPSVRVEQFFGPGTRLTVL.

The chain couples TRBV28 to TRBJ2-2; TRBD1 aligns across 10 bases. The germline CDR1 and CDR2 sequences are MDHEN and SYDVKM. The CDR3 runs 19 residues. Unmatched junction bases numbered 15, after V lost 4 bases and J lost 4 bases. CDR3 region: CASSSASMTGTGVTGELFF. As DNA, the CDR3 is TGTGCCAGCAGTTCAGCCTCGATGACCGGGACAGGGGTCACCGGGGAGCTGTTTTTT.

The chain is built from TRBV4-1 and TRBJ2-3, with D uncertain. The germline CDR1 and CDR2 sequences are MGHRA and YSYEKL. V was clipped by 1 base and J by 6 bases, with 14 bases between them. There are 15 residues in the CDR3. Written as DNA, the CDR3 is TGCGCCAGCAGCCAAGCACAGTTCCCGACGGATACGCAGTATTTT. Its protein is CASSQAQFPTDTQYF.

The CDR3 region is CASSLGQSFPGELFF. Written as DNA, the CDR3 is TGTGCCAGCAGCTTAGGCCAGTCTTTTCCCGGGGAGCTGTTTTTT. This rearrangement joins TRBV7-3 to TRBJ2-2; D ambiguous. There are 15 residues in the CDR3. Trimming stripped 2 bases from V and 6 bases from J, with 13 bases between. CDR1 is SGHTA and CDR2 is FQGTGA in the germline V gene. Looking up the rest from reference TRBV7-3 and TRBJ2-2 gives the full variable domain: GAGVSQTPSNKVTEKGKYVELRCDPISGHTALYWYRQSLGQGPEFLIYFQGTGAADDSGLPNDRFFAVRPEGSVSTLKIQRTERGDSAVYLCASSLGQSFPGELFFGEGSRLTVL.

This clone appeared once. The rearrangement links TRBV5-1 to TRBJ1-5, with D possibly TRBD1 on 5 matching bases. Germline V gene lookup returns CDR1 SGHRS and CDR2 YFSETQ. The CDR3 has 19 amino acids. V was pared by 0 bases and J by 0 bases, with 19 bases between. The chain's CDR3 is CASSLGMRQHKYSNQPQHF. The CDR3, as DNA: TGCGCCAGCAGCTTGGGGATGCGACAGCACAAGTATAGCAATCAGCCCCAGCATTTT.

The V call is TRBV2, the J call TRBJ2-7; D is undetermined. The germline V gene has CDR1 SNHLY and CDR2 FYNNEI. Trimming cost V 8 bases and J 1 base, with 9 bases left between them. The CDR3 has 12 amino acids. The CDR3: CASSTDSYEQYF. The CDR3 DNA sequence: TGTGCCAGCTCAACAGATTCCTACGAGCAGTACTTC.

The genes are TRBV12-5 and TRBJ2-3, with 10 bases aligning to TRBD2. In germline, CDR1 is LGHNT, CDR2 FRNRAP. The V and J ends lost 3 bases and 2 bases, in that order; junction bases with no gene match: 2. The CDR3 runs 15 residues. The CDR3 DNA is TGTGCTAGTGGTTTACTAGCGGGATACACAGATACGCAGTATTTT. It codes for CASGLLAGYTDTQYF. Filled out from reference TRBV12-5 and TRBJ2-3, the complete variable domain reads DARVTQTPRHKVTEMGQEVTMRCQPILGHNTVFWYRQTMMQGLELLAYFRNRAPLDDSGMPKDRFSAEMPDATLATLKIQPSEPRDSAVYFCASGLLAGYTDTQYFGPGTRLTVL.

In its sample, this clone was seen a few times. The chain couples TRBV4-2 to TRBJ2-7; 7 positions agree with TRBD1. J gave up 2 bases and V 4 bases, and 5 bases lay outside the gene matches. Germline V CDR1 and CDR2: LGHNA, YNFKEQ. This CDR3 region has 14 residues. CDR3: CASSRGTAAYEQYF. Here the CDR3 DNA reads TGTGCCAGCAGCCGAGGGACAGCCGCCTACGAGCAGTACTTC.

This clone was observed a single time. The CDR3 region has the DNA TGTGCCAGCAGCCAAGATTGGACTAGCGGATACACCGGGGAGCTGTTTTTT. It is translated as CASSQDWTSGYTGELFF. This rearrangement joins TRBV3-1 (or the pseudogene TRBV3-2) to TRBJ2-2; TRBD2 aligns across 10 bases. V shed 0 bases and J 3 bases; nucleotides not matched to a gene: 4. The CDR3 consists of 17 residues. CDR1 is LGHDT and CDR2 is YNNKEL in the germline V gene (reference sequence).

This clone was seen a few times. The rearrangement links TRBV6-5 to TRBJ1-1; 9 bases map to TRBD1. V shed 6 bases and J 4 bases; nucleotides not matched to a gene: 6. The CDR3 sequence is 14 residues long. Germline assignment: CDR1 MNHEY and CDR2 SVGAGI. CDR3 loop: CASSPQGARTEAFF. Written as DNA, the CDR3 is TGTGCCAGCAGCCCACAGGGGGCGCGCACTGAAGCTTTCTTT.

This clone occurred once. The rearrangement links TRBV6-5 to TRBJ2-5; perhaps TRBD1 as D (6 bases). Per germline, CDR1 MNHEY and CDR2 SVGAGI. Trimming took 4 bases from V and 4 from J, leaving 10 bases between them. CDR3 length equals 13 residues. This chain's CDR3 is CASSFRGVETQYF. In DNA, the CDR3 is TGTGCCAGCAGTTTCAGGGGCGTAGAGACCCAGTACTTC.

V gene TRBV12-3 or TRBV12-4 combines with J gene TRBJ1-1, with unresolved D. The CDR3 extends over 13 amino acids. V was shortened by 6 bases and J by 3 bases, with 11 bases between the two germline ends. The CDR3: CASSPAAYTEAFF. The CDR3 DNA sequence: TGTGCCAGCAGCCCTGCAGCGTACACTGAAGCTTTCTTT.

In this sample, this clone turned up once. The rearrangement uses TRBV15 and TRBJ1-4; no reliable D call. CDR1 is LNHNV, CDR2 YYDKDF, per germline (reference sequence). Trimming took off 3 bases at V and 0 bases at J, with 8 bases between the two ends. CDR3 size: 15 residues. CDR3 nucleotides: TGTGCCACCAGCAGCTTGGGCGCAACTAATGAAAAACTGTTTTTT. Translation gives CATSSLGATNEKLFF. The complete variable domain, with remaining parts taken from reference TRBV15 and TRBJ1-4, reads DAMVIQNPRYQVTQFGKPVTLSCSQTLNHNVMYWYQQKSSQAPKLLFHYYDKDFNNEADTPDNFQSRRPNTSFCFLDIRSPGLGDTAMYLCATSSLGATNEKLFFGSGTQLSVL.

This chain links TRBV3-1 (or the pseudogene TRBV3-2) with TRBJ2-7; a possible D gene is TRBD2 (6 bases). The CDR3 has 17 residues. Per the germline V gene, CDR1 is LGHDT and CDR2 is YNNKEL (reference sequence). V was shortened by 0 bases and J by 6 bases, with 21 bases between the two germline ends. The CDR3 sequence is CASSQDWVSGLTFEQYF. The CDR3 coding sequence is TGTGCCAGCAGCCAAGATTGGGTTTCGGGACTTACCTTCGAGCAGTACTTC.

This clone occurred once. This chain joins TRBV28 and TRBJ2-2; possibly TRBD1 for D (6 bases). This CDR3 contains 15 residues. Germline CDR1 MDHEN, CDR2 SYDVKM. Between the trimmed V and J ends, which lost 4 bases and 2 bases, there was a span of 11 bases. The CDR3 sequence is CASSSGTPNTGELFF. As DNA, the CDR3 is TGTGCCAGCAGTTCCGGGACACCCAACACCGGGGAGCTGTTTTTT.

This clone occurred a few times. V usage is TRBV7-9 and J usage is TRBJ1-6; D unresolved. Germline V gene lookup returns CDR1 SEHNR and CDR2 FQNEAQ (reference sequence). V dropped 5 bases and J dropped 0 bases, with 5 bases sitting between them. The length of the CDR3 is 14 residues. CDR3 nucleotide sequence: TGTGCCAGCAGCGGGAGCTCCTATAATTCACCCCTCCACTTT. Protein sequence: CASSGSSYNSPLHF.

This chain joins TRBV30 and TRBJ2-5, with D possibly TRBD1 on 6 matching bases. This CDR3 is built from 13 residues. The germline gives CDR1 GTSNPN, CDR2 SVGIG (reference sequence). The V gene lost 2 bases and the J gene lost 5 bases, with 12 bases spanning the gap. The CDR3 nucleotides are TGTGCCTGGAGTACACAGGGCGGCGAGACCCAGTACTTC. Protein sequence: CAWSTQGGETQYF.

The rearrangement links TRBV15 to TRBJ1-5; D perhaps matches TRBD1 (5 bases). V lost 6 bases to trimming and J lost 6 bases, with 15 bases between them. The germline V gene has CDR1 LNHNV and CDR2 YYDKDF (reference sequence). This CDR3 spans 14 amino acids. CDR3 nucleotides: TGTGCCACCAGTCACGGGGGTCCGCTTCAGCCCCAGCATTTT. Translation: CATSHGGPLQPQHF.

The rearrangement links TRBV24-1 to TRBJ2-7, with 7 bases that match TRBD1. This CDR3 is 15 amino acids long. Germline loops: CDR1 KGHDR, CDR2 SFDVKD. V trimming: 3 bases; J trimming: 5 bases; junction bases outside the gene matches: 9. The CDR3, as DNA: TGTGCCACCAGTGATGAGGACAGGCCCCTTGACGAGCAGTACTTC. As protein: CATSDEDRPLDEQYF.

V is TRBV4-1 and J is TRBJ2-3; tentatively, D is TRBD2 (7 bases). V was cut by 6 bases and J by 4 bases, with 14 bases left in between. Germline loops: CDR1 MGHRA, CDR2 YSYEKL. This CDR3 comprises 14 residues. CDR3 coding DNA: TGCGCCAGCAGAAAAGGGGGGGACCCAGATACGCAGTATTTT. The encoded protein is CASRKGGDPDTQYF.

This clone was found once. This chain links TRBV6-2 or TRBV6-3 with TRBJ2-7; 9 bases line up with TRBD1. CDR1 is MNHEY and CDR2 is SVGEGT in the germline V gene. The CDR3 is made up of 16 amino acids. The trim removed 2 bases at V and 2 bases at J, leaving 7 bases unmatched. CDR3 DNA: TGTGCCAGCAGTTACCGGGATCGACAGGGGGCCTACGAGCAGTACTTC. Translated: CASSYRDRQGAYEQYF.

The genes are TRBV5-5 and TRBJ2-3, with 13 positions matching TRBD2. Germline V gene data show CDR1 as SGHKS and CDR2 as YYEKEE (reference sequence). CDR3 length equals 18 residues. With 2 bases clipped from V and 0 bases from J, the junction kept 6 bases outside the gene matches. The CDR3 DNA reads TGTGCCAGCAGCTTAATACTAGCGGGGGGGTCTAGCACAGATACGCAGTATTTT. The encoded protein is CASSLILAGGSSTDTQYF.

This rearrangement joins TRBV21-1 to TRBJ2-2; TRBD2 is the table's D call, not checked against the DNA. TRBV21-1 is a pseudogene segment. The CDR3 sequence is 17 residues long. This chain's CDR3 is CASGSDSPGGNTGELFF. The CDR3 DNA follows: TGTGCCAGCGGATCCGACTCCCCTGGAGGGAACACCGGGGAGCTGTTTTTT.